The clone carrying this TCR beta chain appeared a few times. Its cognate antigen is unknown. This CDR3 has 14 residues. V shed 0 bases and J shed 4 bases, with 10 bases lying between them. The V gene's germline CDR1 is SGHKS and CDR2 YYEKEE (reference sequence). The record originates from a study of spatial heterogeneity in lung cancer. Study-level background: Strong correlation was found between tumor-region TCR transcript counts and a T cell module score from matched bulk RNA-seq. Study results and limitations: Within tumors, counts of expanded alpha and beta TCRs tracked tumor mutation counts. The study estimated approximately 7% alpha and approximately 14% beta chain coverage of tumor T cells.

Time point here: sample taken at primary tumor resection. There were 75 or so donors, all of them untreated patients with early-stage non-small cell lung cancer. A distinct unique molecular identifier was carried by each TCR cDNA molecule. MiXCR, applied by TCRdb to the 5' RACE reads, yields one record per CDR3 protein. The table records approximately 20,000 distinct CDR3 sequences, 2.8% of them present only once. The chain uses TRBV5-5 and TRBJ2-5; D is possibly TRBD2 (5 bases). The TCR originated in a male donor with early-stage non-small cell lung cancer. The source was lung tumor tissue, collected at surgery. The CDR3 DNA reads TGTGCCAGCAGCTTGGTGGGAGTCGCAGAGACCCAGTACTTC. This translates into CASSLVGVAETQYF. The entire variable domain, with the rest obtained from reference TRBV5-5 and TRBJ2-5, is as follows: DAGVTQSPTHLIKTRGQQVTLRCSPISGHKSVSWYQQVLGQGPQFIFQYYEKEERGRGNFPDRFSARQFPNYSSELNVNALLLGDSALYLCASSLVGVAETQYFGPGTRLLVL.